Sequencing of this TCR beta chain was carried out in a study of T cells in tuberculosis. Cells were sorted from thawed PBMC rested overnight and stained with GMM-loaded CD1B tetramer, viability dye and anti-CD3. The CD1B tetramers carried C32 glucose monomycolate purified from Rhodococcus equi. Here immunoSEQ multiplex PCR was the method, and the copy in TCRdb shows in-frame clones only, minus some. The sample carries roughly 92,000 clones, under 95% recorded once. This CDR3 spans 15 amino acids. V dropped 0 bases and J dropped 0 bases, with 9 bases sitting between them. Looked up from germline, CDR1 is SGHNT and CDR2 is YYREEE (reference sequence).

This chain joins TRBV5-4 and TRBJ2-5, with a possible D match to TRBD2 (7 bases). This TCR was recovered from an adult woman with latent tuberculosis. The sample consisted of CD1b-GMM tetramer-negative cells sorted from PBMCs. The DNA for the CDR3 is TGTGCCAGCAGCTTGGAGGGGGGGTACCAAGAGACCCAGTACTTC. This gives the protein CASSLEGGYQETQYF.